These 24 T cell receptor beta chains were sequenced from one sample in a study of response to subunit inactivated influenza vaccine. TCRdb reanalysed the RT-PCR reads using MiXCR and keeps one entry per CDR3 protein. The sample has 650,000 to 800,000 distinct CDR3 sequences; roughly 14% are singletons. Material: PBMCs from blood, obtained approximately 15 days before vaccination. These receptors came from a man between 50 and 59 years old who received an inactivated influenza vaccine.

This clonotype was counted many times. This chain joins TRBV5-1 and TRBJ2-7; 8 nucleotides agree with TRBD2. Looked up from germline, CDR1 is SGHRS and CDR2 is YFSETQ. CDR3 length: 15 residues. The V and J ends lost 0 bases and 3 bases, in that order; junction bases with no gene match: 5. DNA for the CDR3: TGCGCCAGCAGCTTGGGACTAGCGCCGGACTACGAGCAGTACTTC. It yields the protein CASSLGLAPDYEQYF.

There are many counts of this clonotype. The J gene is TRBJ2-2, the V gene TRBV9; 8 bases are shared with TRBD2. Germline CDR1 is SGDLS and CDR2 is YYNGEE. This CDR3 has 14 amino acids. Trimming cost V 1 base and J 6 bases; bases outside gene matches: 2. The CDR3 DNA sequence: TGTGCCAGCAGCGTATTAGCGGGATCCGGGGAGCTGTTTTTT. Translation gives CASSVLAGSGELFF.

Only a few counts were recorded for this clonotype. The rearrangement joins TRBV28 to TRBJ2-2; 9 bases agree with TRBD1. From germline, CDR1 is MDHEN and CDR2 SYDVKM. With V trimmed by 4 bases and J by 5 bases, 5 bases remained unmatched. CDR3 length equals 15 residues. CDR3 nucleotide sequence: TGTGCCAGCAGTTGGACAGGGGTGGAAACCGGGGAGCTGTTTTTT. It codes for CASSWTGVETGELFF.

A few counts support this clonotype. The CDR3 DNA reads TGTGCCATCAGTGAGTCGACGCGGGGGGGGCGCAACACTTACGAGCAGTACTTC. Protein product: CAISESTRGGRNTYEQYF. This chain joins TRBV10-3 and TRBJ2-7; 9 bases agree with TRBD2. The germline gives CDR1 ENHRY, CDR2 SYGVKD. With V trimmed by 0 bases and J by 4 bases, 13 bases remained unmatched. This CDR3 is built from 18 residues.

Notes on this clonotype: One junction end disagrees with the germline gene, perhaps due to a read error. This chain uses TRBV5-6 with TRBJ2-5, with a tentative D call TRBD1 (5 bases). CDR3 length: 15 residues. The germline CDR1 and CDR2 sequences are SGHDT and YYEEEE. The CDR3 DNA follows: TGTCCCAGCAGCTCGATAACTGGACAACAAGAGACCCAGTACTTC. This encodes CPSSSITGQQETQYF.

This chain links TRBV5-1 with TRBJ2-1, with 7 bases matching TRBD1. In germline, CDR1 is SGHRS, CDR2 YFSETQ. This CDR3 region has 16 residues. Trimming cost V 4 bases and J 4 bases; bases outside gene matches: 11. In DNA, the CDR3 is TGCGCCAGCAGCCCGATCGACAGGGCTTGGTACAATGAGCAGTTCTTC. It codes for CASSPIDRAWYNEQFF.

The CDR3 region is CASSSDRALTEAFF. The CDR3 region has the DNA TGTGCCAGCAGCTCCGACAGGGCCCTGACTGAAGCTTTCTTT. The rearrangement joins TRBV2 to TRBJ1-1; TRBD1 matches at 7 bases. The V gene end was trimmed by 6 bases and the J gene end by 5 bases; junction bases not matched to a gene: 9. The CDR3 extends over 14 amino acids. CDR1 is SNHLY, CDR2 FYNNEI, per germline.

The CDR3 protein is CASSTGTGHPTDTQYF. The DNA for the CDR3 is TGCGCCAGCAGCACCGGGACAGGGCACCCTACAGATACGCAGTATTTT. The chain is built from TRBV5-1 and TRBJ2-3; 9 nucleotides agree with TRBD1. The J segment lost 3 bases and the V segment lost 4 bases, leaving 9 bases of the junction unmatched. The CDR3 extends over 16 amino acids. Germline CDR1 reads SGHRS; CDR2 reads YFSETQ.

The chain recombines TRBV20-1 with TRBJ2-7; D unclear. The CDR3 loop spans 11 amino acids. In germline, CDR1 is DFQATT, CDR2 SNEGSKA (reference sequence). Trimming removed 3 bases from V and 2 bases from J, with 5 bases in between. The CDR3 DNA reads as TGCAGTGCTAGCGATCCCTACGAGCAGTACTTC. Its translation is CSASDPYEQYF.

This clonotype was seen at least ten times. This chain joins TRBV7-8 and TRBJ1-4; 7 nucleotides match TRBD1. The CDR3 runs to 14 residues. The V gene end was trimmed by 5 bases and the J gene end by 8 bases; junction bases not matched to a gene: 8. The germline V gene has CDR1 SGHVS and CDR2 FQNEAQ. The CDR3 DNA reads as TGTGCCAGCAGCCCCGACAGGGTTGGGGAAAAACTGTTTTTT. Translation: CASSPDRVGEKLFF. The whole variable domain, filled in from reference TRBV7-8 and TRBJ1-4, reads GAGVSQSPRYKVAKRGQDVALRCDPISGHVSLFWYQQALGQGPEFLTYFQNEAQLDKSGLPSDRFFAERPEGSVSTLKIQRTQQEDSAVYLCASSPDRVGEKLFFGSGTQLSVL.

The chain joins TRBV27 to TRBJ2-7, with 12 bases that match TRBD2. J was trimmed by 11 bases and V by 2 bases; bases with no gene match: 7. From germline, CDR1 is MNHEY and CDR2 SMNVEV (reference sequence). This CDR3 has 14 amino acids. This chain's CDR3 is CASSLRLAGELKYF. The CDR3 bases are TGTGCCAGCAGTTTAAGACTAGCGGGGGAGCTGAAGTACTTC.

The genes are TRBV12-3 or TRBV12-4 and TRBJ2-7; D perhaps matches TRBD1 (6 bases). Trimming left V 6 bases short and J 6 bases short, with 15 bases between. This CDR3 region has 13 residues. Here the CDR3 reads CASSRRQAGEQYF. In DNA, the CDR3 is TGTGCCAGCAGCCGTCGACAGGCGGGCGAGCAGTACTTC.

The chain is built from TRBV27 and TRBJ2-5, with 7 nucleotides matching TRBD1. This CDR3 region has 16 residues. Looked up from germline, CDR1 is MNHEY and CDR2 is SMNVEV (reference sequence). V lost 7 bases and J lost 5; bases outside the gene matches: 16. The CDR3 DNA reads as TGTGCCAGCAAATCCCTTAGACAGGGCTATAGCGAGACCCAGTACTTC. Encoded protein: CASKSLRQGYSETQYF.

This chain connects TRBV24-1 to TRBJ2-2; 9 nucleotides line up with TRBD1. The CDR3 spans 17 residues. With V trimmed by 4 bases and J by 6 bases, 11 bases remained unmatched. Germline loops: CDR1 KGHDR, CDR2 SFDVKD. CDR3 in amino acids: CATSENPGQGVAGELFF. The CDR3 coding sequence is TGTGCCACCAGTGAAAATCCGGGACAGGGAGTGGCCGGGGAGCTGTTTTTT.

The chain is built from TRBV6-1 and TRBJ2-1, with 10 nucleotides matching TRBD1. The ends lost 5 bases at V and 8 bases at J; junction bases unmatched: 6. CDR3 length: 14 amino acids. Germline V gene data show CDR1 as MNHNS and CDR2 as SASEGT. CDR3 in DNA: TGTGCCAGCAGTAAGCTGACAGGGGGCTATGAGCAGTTCTTC. Protein product: CASSKLTGGYEQFF.

This chain joins TRBV7-9 and TRBJ2-7, with D possibly called TRBD1 or TRBD2 (5 bases each). The CDR3 loop spans 13 amino acids. Trimming removed 3 bases from V and 6 bases from J, with 12 bases in between. Germline lookup yields CDR1 SEHNR and CDR2 FQNEAQ (reference sequence). The CDR3 reads CASSFGTVFEQYF. As DNA, the CDR3 is TGTGCCAGCAGCTTCGGGACCGTGTTCGAGCAGTACTTC.

The chain is built from TRBV12-3 or TRBV12-4 and TRBJ1-5; no definite D call. The CDR3 runs to 14 residues. Trimming stripped 5 bases from V and 0 bases from J, with 8 bases between. The CDR3 DNA reads as TGTGCCAGCAGTGTAGACTATAGCAATCAGCCCCAGCATTTT. Residues: CASSVDYSNQPQHF.

J is TRBJ2-5 and V is TRBV25-1; D is uncertain. The CDR3 is 14 amino acids. Germline assignment: CDR1 MGHDK and CDR2 SYGVNS. V was cut by 0 bases and J by 1 base, with 6 bases left in between. This CDR3 reads CASSEYRAQETQYF. CDR3 sequence (DNA): TGTGCCAGCAGTGAATATCGGGCCCAAGAGACCCAGTACTTC.

The chain combines TRBV6-1 with TRBJ2-2; the match to TRBD2 covers 8 bases. CDR3 length: 15 residues. J gave up 3 bases and V 3 bases, and 3 bases lay outside the gene matches. In germline, CDR1 is MNHNS, CDR2 SASEGT. In DNA form, the CDR3 reads TGTGCCAGCAGTGAGGCGGGGGGTCACACCGGGGAGCTGTTTTTT. Its translation: CASSEAGGHTGELFF.

This clonotype came up many times. The gene calls are TRBV12-3 or TRBV12-4 and TRBJ1-2, with D perhaps matching TRBD1 (5 bases). This CDR3 has 17 residues. V was cut by 3 bases and J by 5 bases, with 22 bases left in between. CDR3 in DNA: TGTGCCAGCAGTTTCCTTGTCGGCCGCAGGGTGATTTATGGCTACACCTTC. Protein sequence: CASSFLVGRRVIYGYTF.

This rearrangement joins TRBV18 to TRBJ1-2; 7 positions match TRBD1. The CDR3 consists of 12 residues. J lost 7 bases, V lost 6 bases, and 5 bases had no gene match. Germline V CDR1 and CDR2: KGHSH, LQKENI. Here the CDR3 DNA reads TGTGCCAGCTCCCCAGACAGGGCTGGCTACACCTTC. This sequence encodes CASSPDRAGYTF.

The rearrangement links TRBV20-1 to TRBJ2-1; D might be TRBD2 (5 bases). The CDR3 sequence is 20 residues long. V lost 0 bases to trimming and J lost 8 bases, with 32 bases between them. Germline-derived CDR1 and CDR2 are DFQATT and SNEGSKA (reference sequence). CDR3: CSARDYKRVMDSSAEDEQFF. CDR3 bases: TGCAGTGCTAGAGATTACAAGCGAGTTATGGACTCCTCAGCGGAGGATGAGCAGTTCTTC.

This clonotype was counted a few times. The chain combines TRBV11-2 with TRBJ2-5, with D possibly being TRBD1 (6 bases). V lost 2 bases and J 0 bases, leaving 13 bases between the germline ends. This CDR3 comprises 16 residues. The germline gives CDR1 SGHAT, CDR2 FQNNGV. CDR3 bases: TGTGCCAGCAGCTTACGATTGAGGGGGTACCAAGAGACCCAGTACTTC. Translated, it gives CASSLRLRGYQETQYF.

This clonotype was counted many times. The V gene is TRBV29-1, the J gene TRBJ2-2; either TRBD1 or TRBD2 may supply D (7 bases each). The CDR3 covers 14 residues. Germline V gene lookup returns CDR1 SQVTM and CDR2 ANQGSEA. Trimming shortened V by 6 bases and J by 4 bases, and 15 bases separated the two germline ends. The DNA for the CDR3 is TGCAGCGTGGGAGGGGGCGGTGGCACCGGGGAGCTGTTTTTT. The encoded protein is CSVGGGGGTGELFF.